This T cell receptor (beta chain) is drawn from a study of cytotoxic CD8 clonotypes in ibrutinib-treated CLL. Clones were read by immunoSEQ multiplex PCR, and TCRdb kept only the in-frame ones, dropping some. The table records 80,000 to 95,000 clones, more than 75% of them present only once. Remarks on this clone: Its specificity is not known.

Study-wide results and caveats: Public clonotypes were rare and shrank or held steady on treatment.

V lost 4 bases to trimming and J lost 8 bases, with 16 bases between them. This CDR3 has 14 residues. The germline CDR1 and CDR2 sequences are SGHRS and YFSETQ. The chain carries TRBV5-1 and TRBJ2-1, with D possibly matching TRBD2 (6 bases). This TCR was recovered from a human donor with chronic lymphocytic leukemia. This sample comprised PBMCs, obtained after 12 months of ibrutinib treatment. The CDR3 DNA reads as TGCGCCAGCAGCCCGGGGGTAGTTTCAGATGAGCAGTTCTTC. Translation gives CASSPGVVSDEQFF.